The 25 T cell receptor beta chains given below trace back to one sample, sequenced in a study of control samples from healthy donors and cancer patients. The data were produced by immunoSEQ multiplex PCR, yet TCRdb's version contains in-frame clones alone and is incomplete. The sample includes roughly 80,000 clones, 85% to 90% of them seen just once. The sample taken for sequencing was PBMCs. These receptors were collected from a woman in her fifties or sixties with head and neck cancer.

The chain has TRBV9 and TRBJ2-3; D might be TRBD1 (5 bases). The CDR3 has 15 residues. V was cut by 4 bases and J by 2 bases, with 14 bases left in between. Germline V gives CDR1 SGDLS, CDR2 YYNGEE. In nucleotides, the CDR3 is TGTGCCAGCAGCTCCTCCCAGGGATTCACAGATACGCAGTATTTT. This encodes CASSSSQGFTDTQYF.

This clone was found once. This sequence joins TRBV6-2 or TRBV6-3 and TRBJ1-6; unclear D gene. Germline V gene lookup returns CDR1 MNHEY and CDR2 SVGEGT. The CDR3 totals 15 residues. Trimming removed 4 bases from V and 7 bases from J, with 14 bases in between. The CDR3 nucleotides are TGTGCCAGCAGTTTTTCCACTGGATCCAATTCACCCCTCCACTTT. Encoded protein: CASSFSTGSNSPLHF.

The CDR3 nucleotides read TGCAGCGTTGACGTGGCGAACACTGAAGCTTTCTTT. Amino acids: CSVDVANTEAFF. The rearrangement links TRBV29-1 to TRBJ1-1; D gene uncertain. This CDR3 is 12 amino acids long. Per the germline V gene, CDR1 is SQVTM and CDR2 is ANQGSEA. V lost 3 bases, J lost 1 base, and 6 bases lay in between.

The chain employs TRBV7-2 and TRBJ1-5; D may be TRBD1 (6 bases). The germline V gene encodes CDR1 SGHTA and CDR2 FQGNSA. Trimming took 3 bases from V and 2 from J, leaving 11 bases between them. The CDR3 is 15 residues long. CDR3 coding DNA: TGTGCCAGCAGCTTCGGTCCAGGGGGCAATCAGCCCCAGCATTTT. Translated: CASSFGPGGNQPQHF.

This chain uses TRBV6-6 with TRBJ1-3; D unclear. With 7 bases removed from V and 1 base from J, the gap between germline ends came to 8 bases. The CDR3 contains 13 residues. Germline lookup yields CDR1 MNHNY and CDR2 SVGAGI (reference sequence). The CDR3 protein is CASIGGSGNTIYF. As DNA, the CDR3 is TGTGCCAGCATAGGCGGGTCTGGAAACACCATATATTTT.

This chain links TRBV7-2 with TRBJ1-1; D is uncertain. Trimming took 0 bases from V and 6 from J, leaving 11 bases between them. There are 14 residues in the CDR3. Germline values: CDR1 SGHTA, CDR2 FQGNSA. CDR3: CASSLAVGGSEAFF. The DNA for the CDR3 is TGTGCCAGCAGCTTAGCGGTAGGTGGCTCTGAAGCTTTCTTT.

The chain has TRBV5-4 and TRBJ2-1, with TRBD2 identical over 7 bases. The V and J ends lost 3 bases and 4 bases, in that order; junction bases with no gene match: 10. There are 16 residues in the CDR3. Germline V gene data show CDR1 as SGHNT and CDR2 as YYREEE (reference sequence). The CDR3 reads CASSSGRERDYNEQFF. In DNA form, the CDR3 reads TGTGCCAGCAGCTCTGGGCGGGAGCGGGATTACAATGAGCAGTTCTTC.

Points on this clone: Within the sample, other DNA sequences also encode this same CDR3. The CDR3 DNA sequence: TGTGCCAGCTCACCTGGACAGGGGAATTCACCCCTCCACTTT. The encoded protein is CASSPGQGNSPLHF. The rearrangement uses TRBV18 and TRBJ1-6, with 9 bases aligning to TRBD1. Germline CDR1 reads KGHSH; CDR2 reads LQKENI. This CDR3 contains 14 residues. J was trimmed by 7 bases and V by 3 bases; bases with no gene match: 1. Complete variable domain (other parts from reference TRBV18 and TRBJ1-6): NAGVMQNPRHLVRRRGQEARLRCSPMKGHSHVYWYRQLPEEGLKFMVYLQKENIIDESGMPKERFSAEFPKEGPSILRIQQVVRGDSAAYFCASSPGQGNSPLHFGNGTRLTVT.

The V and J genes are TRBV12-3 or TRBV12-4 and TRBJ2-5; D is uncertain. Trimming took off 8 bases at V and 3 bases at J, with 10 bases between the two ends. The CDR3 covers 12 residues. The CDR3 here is CASAREEETQYF. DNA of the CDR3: TGTGCCAGCGCCCGAGAGGAAGAGACCCAGTACTTC.

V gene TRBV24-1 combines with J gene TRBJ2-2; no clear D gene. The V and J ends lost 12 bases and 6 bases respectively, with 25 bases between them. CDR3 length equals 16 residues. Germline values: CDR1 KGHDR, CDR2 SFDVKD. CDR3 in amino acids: CAPSGIGDPDAGELFF. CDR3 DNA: TGTGCCCCTTCGGGTATTGGGGATCCCGACGCCGGGGAGCTGTTTTTT.

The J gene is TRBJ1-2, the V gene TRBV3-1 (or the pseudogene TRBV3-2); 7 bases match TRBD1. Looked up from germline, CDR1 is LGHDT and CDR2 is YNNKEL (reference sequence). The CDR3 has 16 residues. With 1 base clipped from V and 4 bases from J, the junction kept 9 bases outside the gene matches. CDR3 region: CASSQAGGGTGYGYTF. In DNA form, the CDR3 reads TGTGCCAGCAGCCAAGCAGGGGGAGGAACCGGCTATGGCTACACCTTC.

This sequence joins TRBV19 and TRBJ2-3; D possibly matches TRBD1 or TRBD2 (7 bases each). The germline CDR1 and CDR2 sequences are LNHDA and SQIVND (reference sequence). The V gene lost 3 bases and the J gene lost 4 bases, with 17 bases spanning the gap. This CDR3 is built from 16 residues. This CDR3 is CASSIESPGGADTQYF. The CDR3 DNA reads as TGTGCCAGTAGTATCGAATCCCCAGGGGGGGCAGATACGCAGTATTTT.

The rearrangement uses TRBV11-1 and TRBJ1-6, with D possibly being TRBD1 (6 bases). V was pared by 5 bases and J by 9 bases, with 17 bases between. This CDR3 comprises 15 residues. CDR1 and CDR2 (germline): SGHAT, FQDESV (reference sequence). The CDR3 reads CASSANRAVGSPLHF. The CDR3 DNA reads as TGTGCCAGCAGCGCGAACAGGGCGGTGGGTTCACCCCTCCACTTT. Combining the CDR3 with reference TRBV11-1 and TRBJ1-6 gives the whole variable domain EAEVAQSPRYKITEKSQAVAFWCDPISGHATLYWYRQILGQGPELLVQFQDESVVDDSQLPKDRFSAERLKGVDSTLKIQPAELGDSAMYLCASSANRAVGSPLHFGNGTRLTVT.

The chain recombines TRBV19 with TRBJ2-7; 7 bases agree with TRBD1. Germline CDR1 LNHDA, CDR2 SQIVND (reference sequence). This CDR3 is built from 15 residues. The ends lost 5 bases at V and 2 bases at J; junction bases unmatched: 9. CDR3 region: CASSPRTGDAYEQYF. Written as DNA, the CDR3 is TGTGCCAGTAGTCCACGGACAGGTGATGCCTACGAGCAGTACTTC.

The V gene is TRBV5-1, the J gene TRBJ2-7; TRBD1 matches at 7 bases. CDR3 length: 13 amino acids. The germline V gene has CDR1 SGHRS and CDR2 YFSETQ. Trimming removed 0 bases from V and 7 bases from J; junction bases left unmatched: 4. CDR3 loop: CASSLAGTEEQYF. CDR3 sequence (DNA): TGCGCCAGCAGCTTGGCGGGGACAGAGGAGCAGTACTTC.

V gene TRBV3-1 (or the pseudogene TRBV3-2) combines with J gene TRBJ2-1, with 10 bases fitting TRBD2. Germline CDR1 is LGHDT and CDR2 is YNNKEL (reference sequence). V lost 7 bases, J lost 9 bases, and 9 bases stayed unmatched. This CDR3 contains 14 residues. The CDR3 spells CASTDSGRFGEQFF. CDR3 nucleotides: TGTGCCAGCACCGATAGCGGGAGGTTCGGTGAGCAGTTCTTC.

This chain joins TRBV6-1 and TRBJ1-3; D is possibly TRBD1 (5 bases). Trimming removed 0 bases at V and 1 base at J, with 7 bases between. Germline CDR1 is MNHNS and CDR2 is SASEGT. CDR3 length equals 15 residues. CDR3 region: CASSEAQGSGNTIYF. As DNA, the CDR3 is TGTGCCAGCAGTGAAGCGCAGGGTTCTGGAAACACCATATATTTT.

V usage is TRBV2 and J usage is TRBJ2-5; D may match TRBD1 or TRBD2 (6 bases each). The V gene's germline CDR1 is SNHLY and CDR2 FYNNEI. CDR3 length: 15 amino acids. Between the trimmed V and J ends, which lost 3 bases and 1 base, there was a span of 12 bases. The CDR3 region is CASSEGGLVQETQYF. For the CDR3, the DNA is TGTGCCAGCAGTGAGGGGGGCCTAGTCCAAGAGACCCAGTACTTC. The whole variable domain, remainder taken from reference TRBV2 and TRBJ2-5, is EPEVTQTPSHQVTQMGQEVILRCVPISNHLYFYWYRQILGQKVEFLVSFYNNEISEKSEIFDDQFSVERPDGSNFTLKIRSTKLEDSAMYFCASSEGGLVQETQYFGPGTRLLVL.

CDR3 coding DNA: TGTGCCAGCAGCGTAGATTTGGGTTTCTCGGGAGAAAAACTGTTTTTT. Translation: CASSVDLGFSGEKLFF. The rearrangement uses TRBV9 and TRBJ1-4; unclear D gene. Germline V gives CDR1 SGDLS, CDR2 YYNGEE. Trimming removed 0 bases at V and 8 bases at J, with 17 bases between. The CDR3 covers 16 residues.

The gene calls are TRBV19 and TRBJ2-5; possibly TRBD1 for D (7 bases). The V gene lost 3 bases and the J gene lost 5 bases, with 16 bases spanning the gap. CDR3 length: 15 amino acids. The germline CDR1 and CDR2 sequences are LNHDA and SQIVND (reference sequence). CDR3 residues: CASSIRRGQRETQYF. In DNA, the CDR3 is TGTGCCAGTAGTATTCGGAGGGGGCAACGCGAGACCCAGTACTTC.

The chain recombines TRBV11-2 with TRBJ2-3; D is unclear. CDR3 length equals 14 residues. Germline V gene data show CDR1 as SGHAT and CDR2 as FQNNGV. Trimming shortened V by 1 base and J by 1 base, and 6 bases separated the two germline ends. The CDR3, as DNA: TGTGCCAGCAGCTTAGTTCAGGGCACAGATACGCAGTATTTT. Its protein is CASSLVQGTDTQYF.

The CDR3 bases are TGTGCCAGCAGCTTCGCGCAGGTCTCCTACGAGCAGTACTTC. It is translated as CASSFAQVSYEQYF. This chain links TRBV28 with TRBJ2-7, with D unclear. From germline, CDR1 is MDHEN and CDR2 SYDVKM. Between the trimmed V and J ends, which lost 6 bases and 0 bases, there was a span of 12 bases. The CDR3 contains 14 residues.

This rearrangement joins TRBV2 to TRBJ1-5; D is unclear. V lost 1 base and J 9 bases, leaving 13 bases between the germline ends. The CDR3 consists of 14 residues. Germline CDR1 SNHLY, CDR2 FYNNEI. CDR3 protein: CASSEGPALRPQHF. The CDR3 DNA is TGTGCCAGCAGTGAAGGGCCGGCGTTAAGGCCCCAGCATTTT.

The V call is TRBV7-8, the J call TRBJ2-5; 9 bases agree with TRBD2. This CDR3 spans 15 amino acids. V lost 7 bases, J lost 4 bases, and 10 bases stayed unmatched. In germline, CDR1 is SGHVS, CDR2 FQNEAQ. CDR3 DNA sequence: TGTGCCAGCAACTACGGGCGACTAGCGGCAGAGACCCAGTACTTC. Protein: CASNYGRLAAETQYF.

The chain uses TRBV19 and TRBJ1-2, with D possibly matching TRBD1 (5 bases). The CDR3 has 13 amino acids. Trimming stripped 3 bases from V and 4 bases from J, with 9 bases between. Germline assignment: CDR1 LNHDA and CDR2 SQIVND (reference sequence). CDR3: CASSIDRTYGYTF. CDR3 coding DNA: TGTGCCAGTAGTATTGACAGAACCTATGGCTACACCTTC.